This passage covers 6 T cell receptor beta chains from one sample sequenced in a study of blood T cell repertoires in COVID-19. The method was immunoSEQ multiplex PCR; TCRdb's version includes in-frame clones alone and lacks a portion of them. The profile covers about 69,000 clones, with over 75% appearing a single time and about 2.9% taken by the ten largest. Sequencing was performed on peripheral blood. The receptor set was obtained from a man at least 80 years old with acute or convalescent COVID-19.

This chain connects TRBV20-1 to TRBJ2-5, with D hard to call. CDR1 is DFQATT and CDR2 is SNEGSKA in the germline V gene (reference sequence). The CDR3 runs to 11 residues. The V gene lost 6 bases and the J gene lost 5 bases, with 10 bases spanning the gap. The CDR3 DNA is TGCAGTGCCAACCTACCCGAGACCCAGTACTTC. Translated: CSANLPETQYF.

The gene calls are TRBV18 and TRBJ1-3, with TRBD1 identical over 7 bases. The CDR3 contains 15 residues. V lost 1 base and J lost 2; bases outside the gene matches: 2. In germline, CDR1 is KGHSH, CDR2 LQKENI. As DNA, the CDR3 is TGTGCCAGCTCACCACGAACAGGGGCTGGAAACACCATATATTTT. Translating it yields CASSPRTGAGNTIYF.

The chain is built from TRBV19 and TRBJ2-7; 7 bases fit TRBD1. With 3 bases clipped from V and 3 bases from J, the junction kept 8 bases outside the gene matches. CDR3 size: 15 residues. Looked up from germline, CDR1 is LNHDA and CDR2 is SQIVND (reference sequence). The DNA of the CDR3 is TGTGCCAGTAGTATGGCCGGGACAGCTATCTACGAGCAGTACTTC. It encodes CASSMAGTAIYEQYF.

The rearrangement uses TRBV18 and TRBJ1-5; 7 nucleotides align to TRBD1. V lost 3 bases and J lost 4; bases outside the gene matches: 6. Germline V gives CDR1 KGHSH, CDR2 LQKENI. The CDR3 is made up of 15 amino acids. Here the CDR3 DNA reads TGTGCCAGCTCACCTACCGGGACAGAAAATCAGCCCCAGCATTTT. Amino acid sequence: CASSPTGTENQPQHF.

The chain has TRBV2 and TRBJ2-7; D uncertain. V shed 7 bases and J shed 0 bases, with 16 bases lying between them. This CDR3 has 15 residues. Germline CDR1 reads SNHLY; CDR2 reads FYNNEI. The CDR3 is CASNPQYGSSYEQYF. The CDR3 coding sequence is TGTGCCAGCAACCCCCAGTATGGCAGCTCCTACGAGCAGTACTTC.

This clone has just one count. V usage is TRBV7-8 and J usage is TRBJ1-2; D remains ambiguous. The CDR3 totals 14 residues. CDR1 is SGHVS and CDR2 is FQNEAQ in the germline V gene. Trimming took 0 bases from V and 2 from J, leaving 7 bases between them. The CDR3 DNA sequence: TGTGCCAGCAGCTTAGCGCAGTGGAACTATGGCTACACCTTC. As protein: CASSLAQWNYGYTF.